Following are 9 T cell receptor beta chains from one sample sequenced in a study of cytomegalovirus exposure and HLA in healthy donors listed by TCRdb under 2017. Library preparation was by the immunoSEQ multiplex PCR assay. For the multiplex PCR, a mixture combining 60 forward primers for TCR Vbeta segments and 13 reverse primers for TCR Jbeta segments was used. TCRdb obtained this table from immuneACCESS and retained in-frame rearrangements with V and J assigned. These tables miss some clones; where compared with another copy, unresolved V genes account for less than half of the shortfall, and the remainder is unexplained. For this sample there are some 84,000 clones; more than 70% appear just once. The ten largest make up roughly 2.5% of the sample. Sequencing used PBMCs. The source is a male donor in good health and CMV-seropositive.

CDR3 in amino acids: CASRGQGTYEQYF. As DNA, the CDR3 is TGTGCCAGCAGGGGACAGGGCACCTACGAGCAGTACTTC. V is TRBV27 and J is TRBJ2-7, with 9 bases fitting TRBD1. Germline lookup yields CDR1 MNHEY and CDR2 SMNVEV (reference sequence). The CDR3 extends over 13 amino acids. With V trimmed by 6 bases and J by 2 bases, 2 bases remained unmatched.

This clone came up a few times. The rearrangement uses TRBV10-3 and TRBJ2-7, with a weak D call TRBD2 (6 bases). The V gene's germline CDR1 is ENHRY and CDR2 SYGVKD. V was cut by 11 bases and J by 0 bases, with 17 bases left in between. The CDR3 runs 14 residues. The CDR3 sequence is CAPLAVHSSYEQYF. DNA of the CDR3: TGTGCCCCTTTAGCGGTACACAGCTCCTACGAGCAGTACTTC.

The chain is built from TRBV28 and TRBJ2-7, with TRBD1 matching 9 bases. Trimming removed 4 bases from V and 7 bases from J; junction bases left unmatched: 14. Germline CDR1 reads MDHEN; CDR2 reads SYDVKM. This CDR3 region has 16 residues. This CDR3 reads CASSSPGKQGAGEQYF. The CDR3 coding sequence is TGTGCCAGCAGTTCCCCCGGGAAACAGGGGGCTGGGGAGCAGTACTTC.

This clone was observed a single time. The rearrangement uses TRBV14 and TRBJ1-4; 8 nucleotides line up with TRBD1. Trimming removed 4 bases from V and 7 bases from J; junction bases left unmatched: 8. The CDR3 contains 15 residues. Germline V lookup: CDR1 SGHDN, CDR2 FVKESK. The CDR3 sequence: CASSPRQGTGEKLFF. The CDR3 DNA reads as TGTGCCAGCAGCCCCCGACAGGGGACGGGTGAAAAACTGTTTTTT.

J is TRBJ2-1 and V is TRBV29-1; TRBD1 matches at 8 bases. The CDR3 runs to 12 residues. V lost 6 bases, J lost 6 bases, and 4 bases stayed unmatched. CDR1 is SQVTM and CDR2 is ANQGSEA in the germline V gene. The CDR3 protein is CSVRTGTNEQFF. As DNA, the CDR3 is TGCAGCGTCCGGACAGGGACCAATGAGCAGTTCTTC.

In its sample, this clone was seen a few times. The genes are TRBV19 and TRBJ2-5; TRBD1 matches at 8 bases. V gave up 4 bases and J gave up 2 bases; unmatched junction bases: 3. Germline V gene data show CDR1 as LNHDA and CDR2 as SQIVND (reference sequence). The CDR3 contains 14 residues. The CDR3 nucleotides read TGTGCCAGTAGTACCCACAGGGGGCAAGAGACCCAGTACTTC. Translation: CASSTHRGQETQYF. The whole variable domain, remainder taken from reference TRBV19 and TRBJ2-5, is DGGITQSPKYLFRKEGQNVTLSCEQNLNHDAMYWYRQDPGQGLRLIYYSQIVNDFQKGDIAEGYSVSREKKESFPLTVTSAQKNPTAFYLCASSTHRGQETQYFGPGTRLLVL.

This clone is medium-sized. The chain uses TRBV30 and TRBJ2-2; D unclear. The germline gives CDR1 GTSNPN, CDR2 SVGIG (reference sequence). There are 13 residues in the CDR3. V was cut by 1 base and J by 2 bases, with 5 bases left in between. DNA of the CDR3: TGTGCCTGGAGTGGACTCAACACCGGGGAGCTGTTTTTT. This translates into CAWSGLNTGELFF.

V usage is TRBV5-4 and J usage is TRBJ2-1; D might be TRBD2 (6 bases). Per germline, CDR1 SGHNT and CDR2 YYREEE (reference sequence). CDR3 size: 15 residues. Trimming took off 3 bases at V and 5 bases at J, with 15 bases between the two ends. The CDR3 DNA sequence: TGTGCCAGCAGCTGGGGCCCTAGCGAGGACAATGAGCAGTTCTTC. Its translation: CASSWGPSEDNEQFF. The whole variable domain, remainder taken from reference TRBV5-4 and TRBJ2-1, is ETGVTQSPTHLIKTRGQQVTLRCSSQSGHNTVSWYQQALGQGPQFIFQYYREEENGRGNFPPRFSGLQFPNYSSELNVNALELDDSALYLCASSWGPSEDNEQFFGPGTRLTVL.

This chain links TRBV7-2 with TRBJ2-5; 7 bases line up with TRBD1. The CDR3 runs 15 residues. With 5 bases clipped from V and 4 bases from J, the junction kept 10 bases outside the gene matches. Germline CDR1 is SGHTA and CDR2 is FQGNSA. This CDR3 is CASSPSARDRETQYF. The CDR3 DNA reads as TGTGCCAGCAGCCCCTCCGCCCGGGACAGAGAGACCCAGTACTTC. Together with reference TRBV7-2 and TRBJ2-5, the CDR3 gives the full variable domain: GAGVSQSPSNKVTEKGKDVELRCDPISGHTALYWYRQSLGQGLEFLIYFQGNSAPDKSGLPSDRFSAERTGGSVSTLTIQRTQQEDSAVYLCASSPSARDRETQYFGPGTRLLVL.